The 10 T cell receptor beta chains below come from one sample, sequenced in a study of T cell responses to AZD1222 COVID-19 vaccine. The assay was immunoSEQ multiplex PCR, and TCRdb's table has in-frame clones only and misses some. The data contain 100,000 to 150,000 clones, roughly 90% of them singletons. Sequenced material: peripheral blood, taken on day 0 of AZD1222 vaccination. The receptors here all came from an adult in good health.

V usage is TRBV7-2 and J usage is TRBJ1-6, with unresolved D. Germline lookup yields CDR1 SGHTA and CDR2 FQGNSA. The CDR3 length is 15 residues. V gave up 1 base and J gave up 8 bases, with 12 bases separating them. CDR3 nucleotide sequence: TGTGCCAGCAGCTTAGAACGCTCATGGGATTCACCCCTCCACTTT. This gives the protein CASSLERSWDSPLHF.

DNA of the CDR3: TGCAGCGCGACCAGACAGGGGGCGGTAGGCTACACCTTC. Translated, it gives CSATRQGAVGYTF. This chain connects TRBV29-1 to TRBJ1-2, with TRBD1 identical over 10 bases. Germline CDR1 and CDR2: SQVTM and ANQGSEA. The CDR3 spans 13 residues. Germline trimming cut 7 bases from V and 8 bases from J; bases unmatched to any gene: 10. Complete variable domain (other parts from reference TRBV29-1 and TRBJ1-2): SAVISQKPSRDICQRGTSLTIQCQVDSQVTMMFWYRQQPGQSLTLIATANQGSEATYESGFVIDKFPISRPNLTFSTLTVSNMSPEDSSIYLCSATRQGAVGYTFGSGTRLTVV.

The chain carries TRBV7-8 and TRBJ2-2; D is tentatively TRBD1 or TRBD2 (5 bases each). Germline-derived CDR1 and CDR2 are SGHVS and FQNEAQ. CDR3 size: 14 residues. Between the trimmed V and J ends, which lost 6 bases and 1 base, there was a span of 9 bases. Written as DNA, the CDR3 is TGTGCCAGCAGTTCGGGGCAGAACACCGGGGAGCTGTTTTTT. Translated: CASSSGQNTGELFF.

CDR3 protein: CASSDPGGEDYGYTF. DNA for the CDR3: TGTGCCAGTAGTGATCCGGGGGGAGAGGACTATGGCTACACCTTC. This sequence joins TRBV19 and TRBJ1-2, with a tentative D call TRBD1 (5 bases). The CDR3 has 15 residues. CDR1 and CDR2 (germline): LNHDA, SQIVND (reference sequence). The germline V and J ends were trimmed by 5 bases and 3 bases, with 16 bases remaining between them.

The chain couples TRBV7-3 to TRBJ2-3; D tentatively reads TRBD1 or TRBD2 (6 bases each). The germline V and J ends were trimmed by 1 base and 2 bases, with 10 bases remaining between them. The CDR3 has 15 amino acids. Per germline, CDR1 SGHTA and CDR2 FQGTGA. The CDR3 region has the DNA TGTGCCAGCAGCTTAAATGGGGGGCCCACAGATACGCAGTATTTT. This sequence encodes CASSLNGGPTDTQYF.

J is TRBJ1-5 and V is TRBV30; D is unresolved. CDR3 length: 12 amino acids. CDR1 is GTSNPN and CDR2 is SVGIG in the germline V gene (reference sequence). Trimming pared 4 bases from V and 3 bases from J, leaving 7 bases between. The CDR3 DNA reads TGTGCCTGGAATTACTACAATCAGCCCCAGCATTTT. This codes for CAWNYYNQPQHF.

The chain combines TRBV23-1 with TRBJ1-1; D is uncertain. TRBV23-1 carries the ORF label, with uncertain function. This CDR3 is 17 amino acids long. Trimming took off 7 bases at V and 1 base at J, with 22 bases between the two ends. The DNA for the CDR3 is TGCGCCAGCACCCACCCACTTTTGGACTCGGGGAACACTGAAGCTTTCTTT. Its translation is CASTHPLLDSGNTEAFF.

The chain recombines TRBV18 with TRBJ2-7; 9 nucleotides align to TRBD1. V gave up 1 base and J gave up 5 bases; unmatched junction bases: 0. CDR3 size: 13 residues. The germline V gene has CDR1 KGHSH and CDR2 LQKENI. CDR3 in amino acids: CASSPRDRDEQYF. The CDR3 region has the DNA TGTGCCAGCTCACCACGGGACAGGGACGAGCAGTACTTC.

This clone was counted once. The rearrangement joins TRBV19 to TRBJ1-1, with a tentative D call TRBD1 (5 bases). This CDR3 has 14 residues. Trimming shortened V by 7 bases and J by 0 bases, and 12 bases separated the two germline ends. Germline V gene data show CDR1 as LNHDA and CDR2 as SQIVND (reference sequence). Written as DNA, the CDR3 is TGTGCCAGTACAGGGATGTGGGTGAACACTGAAGCTTTCTTT. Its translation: CASTGMWVNTEAFF.

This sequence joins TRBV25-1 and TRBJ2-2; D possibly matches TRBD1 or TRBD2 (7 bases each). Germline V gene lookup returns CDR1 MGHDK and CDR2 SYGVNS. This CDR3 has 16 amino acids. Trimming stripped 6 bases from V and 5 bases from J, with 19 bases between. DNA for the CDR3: TGTGCCAGCAGCCCTCGGGGAGGGGGCATTACCGGGGAGCTGTTTTTT. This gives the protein CASSPRGGGITGELFF.